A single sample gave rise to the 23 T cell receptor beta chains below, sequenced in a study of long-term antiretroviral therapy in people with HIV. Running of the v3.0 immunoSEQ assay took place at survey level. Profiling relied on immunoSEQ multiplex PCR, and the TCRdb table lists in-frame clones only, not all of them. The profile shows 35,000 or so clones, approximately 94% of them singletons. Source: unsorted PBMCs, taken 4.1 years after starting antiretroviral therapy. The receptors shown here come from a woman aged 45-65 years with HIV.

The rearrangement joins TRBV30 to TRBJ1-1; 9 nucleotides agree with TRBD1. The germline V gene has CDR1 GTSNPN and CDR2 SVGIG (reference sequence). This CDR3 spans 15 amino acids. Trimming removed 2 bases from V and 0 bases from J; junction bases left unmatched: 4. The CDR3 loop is CAWSTGQGMNTEAFF. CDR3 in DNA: TGTGCCTGGAGTACGGGACAGGGAATGAACACTGAAGCTTTCTTT. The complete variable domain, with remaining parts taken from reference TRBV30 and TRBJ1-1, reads SQTIHQWPATLVQPVGSPLSLECTVEGTSNPNLYWYRQAAGRGLQLLFYSVGIGQISSEVPQNLSASRPQDRQFILSSKKLLLSDSGFYLCAWSTGQGMNTEAFFGQGTRLTVV.

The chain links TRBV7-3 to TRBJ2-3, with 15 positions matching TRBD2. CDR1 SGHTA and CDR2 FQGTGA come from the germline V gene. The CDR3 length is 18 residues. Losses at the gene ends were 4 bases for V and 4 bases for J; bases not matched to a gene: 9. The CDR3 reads CASSSSRTSGGASDTQYF. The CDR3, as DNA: TGTGCCAGCAGCTCCTCTCGGACTAGCGGGGGGGCCTCAGATACGCAGTATTTT.

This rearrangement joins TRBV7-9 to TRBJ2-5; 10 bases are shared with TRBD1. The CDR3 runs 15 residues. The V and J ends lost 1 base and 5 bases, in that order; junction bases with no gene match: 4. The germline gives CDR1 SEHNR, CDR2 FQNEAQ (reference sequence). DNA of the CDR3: TGTGCCAGCAGCTTAGGGACAGGGGGTGAGGAGACCCAGTACTTC. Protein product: CASSLGTGGEETQYF.

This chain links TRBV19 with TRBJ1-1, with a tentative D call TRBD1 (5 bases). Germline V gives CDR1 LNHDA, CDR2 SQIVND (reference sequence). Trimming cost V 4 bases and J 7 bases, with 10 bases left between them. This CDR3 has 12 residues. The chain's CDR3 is CASSRGRGEAFF. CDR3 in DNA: TGTGCCAGTAGTAGGGGACGGGGTGAAGCTTTCTTT.

The chain's CDR3 is CASSLDVGSYAAFF. Here the CDR3 DNA reads TGTGCCAGCAGCTTAGATGTTGGTTCGTACGCAGCTTTCTTT. J is TRBJ1-1 and V is TRBV11-2; D call uncertain. CDR1 SGHAT and CDR2 FQNNGV come from the germline V gene. The length of the CDR3 is 14 residues. The V end was cut by 0 bases, the J end by 10 bases, with 15 bases between. Variable domain in full (rest from reference TRBV11-2 and TRBJ1-1): EAGVAQSPRYKIIEKRQSVAFWCNPISGHATLYWYQQILGQGPKLLIQFQNNGVVDDSQLPKDRFSAERLKGVDSTLKIQPAKLEDSAVYLCASSLDVGSYAAFFGQGTRLTVV.

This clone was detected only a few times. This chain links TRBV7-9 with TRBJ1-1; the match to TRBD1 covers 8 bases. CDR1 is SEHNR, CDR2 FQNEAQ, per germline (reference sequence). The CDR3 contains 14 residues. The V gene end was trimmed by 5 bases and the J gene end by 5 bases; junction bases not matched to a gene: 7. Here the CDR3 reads CASSIGTGRTEAFF. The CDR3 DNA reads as TGTGCCAGCAGCATCGGGACAGGAAGGACTGAAGCTTTCTTT.

The CDR3 coding sequence is TGTGCCAGCAGTGAGACGGGACAGGGCGGGAATGAGCAGTTCTTC. Its protein is CASSETGQGGNEQFF. The rearrangement joins TRBV2 to TRBJ2-1; 9 nucleotides match TRBD1. The germline V gene has CDR1 SNHLY and CDR2 FYNNEI. The junction had 7 bases not matched to a gene; V was cut back by 3 bases and J by 7 bases. The CDR3 length is 15 residues.

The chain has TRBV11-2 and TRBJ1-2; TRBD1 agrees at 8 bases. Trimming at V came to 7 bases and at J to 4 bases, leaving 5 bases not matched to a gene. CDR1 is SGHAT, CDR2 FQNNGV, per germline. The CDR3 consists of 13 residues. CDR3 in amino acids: CASKRGQAYGYTF. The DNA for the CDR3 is TGTGCCAGCAAACGGGGACAGGCCTATGGCTACACCTTC. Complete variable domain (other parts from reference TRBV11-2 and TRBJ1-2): EAGVAQSPRYKIIEKRQSVAFWCNPISGHATLYWYQQILGQGPKLLIQFQNNGVVDDSQLPKDRFSAERLKGVDSTLKIQPAKLEDSAVYLCASKRGQAYGYTFGSGTRLTVV.

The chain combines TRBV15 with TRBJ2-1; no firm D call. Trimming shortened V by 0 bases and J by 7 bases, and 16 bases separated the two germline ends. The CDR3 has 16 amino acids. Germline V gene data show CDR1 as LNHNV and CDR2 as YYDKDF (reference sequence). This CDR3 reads CATSRDMRFTGNEQFF. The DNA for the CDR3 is TGTGCCACCAGCAGAGATATGCGGTTTACCGGGAATGAGCAGTTCTTC. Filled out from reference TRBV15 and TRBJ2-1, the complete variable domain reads DAMVIQNPRYQVTQFGKPVTLSCSQTLNHNVMYWYQQKSSQAPKLLFHYYDKDFNNEADTPDNFQSRRPNTSFCFLDIRSPGLGDTAMYLCATSRDMRFTGNEQFFGPGTRLTVL.

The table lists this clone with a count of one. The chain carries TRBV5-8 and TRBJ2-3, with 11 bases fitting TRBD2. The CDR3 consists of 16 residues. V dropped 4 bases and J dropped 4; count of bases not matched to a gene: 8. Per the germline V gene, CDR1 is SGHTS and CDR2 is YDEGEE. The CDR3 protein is CASSTGLAALADTQYF. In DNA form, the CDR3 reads TGTGCCAGCAGCACGGGACTAGCGGCTCTGGCAGATACGCAGTATTTT. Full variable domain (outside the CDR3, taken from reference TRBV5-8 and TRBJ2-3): EAGVTQSPTHLIKTRGQQATLRCSPISGHTSVYWYQQALGLGLQFLLWYDEGEERNRGNFPPRFSGRQFPNYSSELNVNALELEDSALYLCASSTGLAALADTQYFGPGTRLTVL.

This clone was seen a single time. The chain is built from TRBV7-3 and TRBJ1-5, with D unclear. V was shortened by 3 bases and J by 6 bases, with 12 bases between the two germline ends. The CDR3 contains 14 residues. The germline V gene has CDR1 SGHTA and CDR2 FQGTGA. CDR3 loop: CASSFPGIGQPQHF. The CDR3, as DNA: TGTGCCAGCAGCTTCCCGGGGATAGGTCAGCCCCAGCATTTT.

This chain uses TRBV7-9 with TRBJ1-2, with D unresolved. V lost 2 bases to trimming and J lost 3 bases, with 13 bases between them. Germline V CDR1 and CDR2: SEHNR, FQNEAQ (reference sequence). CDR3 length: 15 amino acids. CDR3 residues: CASSLTEPWDYGYTF. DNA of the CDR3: TGTGCCAGCAGCTTAACAGAACCGTGGGACTATGGCTACACCTTC.

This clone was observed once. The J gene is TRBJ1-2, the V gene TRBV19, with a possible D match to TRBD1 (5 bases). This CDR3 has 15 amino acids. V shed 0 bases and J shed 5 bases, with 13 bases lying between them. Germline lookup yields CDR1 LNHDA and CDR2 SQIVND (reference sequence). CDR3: CASSIDARDSYGYTF. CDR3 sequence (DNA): TGTGCCAGTAGTATAGATGCGAGAGACAGTTATGGCTACACCTTC.

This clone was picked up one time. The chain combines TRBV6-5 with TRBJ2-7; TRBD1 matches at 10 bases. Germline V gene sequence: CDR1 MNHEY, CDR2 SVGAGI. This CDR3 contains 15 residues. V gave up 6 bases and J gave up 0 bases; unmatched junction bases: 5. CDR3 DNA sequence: TGTGCCAGCAGGAACCGGGACAGGGGCTCCTACGAGCAGTACTTC. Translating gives CASRNRDRGSYEQYF.

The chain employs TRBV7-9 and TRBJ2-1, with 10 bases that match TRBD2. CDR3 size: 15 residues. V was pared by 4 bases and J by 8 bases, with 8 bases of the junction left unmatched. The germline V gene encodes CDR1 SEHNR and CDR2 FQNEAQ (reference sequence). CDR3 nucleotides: TGTGCCAGCAGCTGGAGCGGGGGGGCTAAAGATGAGCAGTTCTTC. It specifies CASSWSGGAKDEQFF. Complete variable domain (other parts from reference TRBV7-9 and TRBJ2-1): DTGVSQNPRHKITKRGQNVTFRCDPISEHNRLYWYRQTLGQGPEFLTYFQNEAQLEKSRLLSDRFSAERPKGSFSTLEIQRTEQGDSAMYLCASSWSGGAKDEQFFGPGTRLTVL.

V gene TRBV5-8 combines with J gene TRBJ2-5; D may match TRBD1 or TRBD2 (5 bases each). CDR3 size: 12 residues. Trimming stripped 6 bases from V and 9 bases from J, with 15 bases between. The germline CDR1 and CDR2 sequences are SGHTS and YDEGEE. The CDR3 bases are TGTGCCAGCAACGACGGGACCCGGCCCCAGTACTTC. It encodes CASNDGTRPQYF.

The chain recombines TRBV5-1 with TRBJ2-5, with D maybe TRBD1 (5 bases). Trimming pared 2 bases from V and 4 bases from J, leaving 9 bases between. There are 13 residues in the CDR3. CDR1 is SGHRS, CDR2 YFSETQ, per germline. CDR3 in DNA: TGCGCCAGCAGCTTCCAGGGTGGAGAGACCCAGTACTTC. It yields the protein CASSFQGGETQYF.

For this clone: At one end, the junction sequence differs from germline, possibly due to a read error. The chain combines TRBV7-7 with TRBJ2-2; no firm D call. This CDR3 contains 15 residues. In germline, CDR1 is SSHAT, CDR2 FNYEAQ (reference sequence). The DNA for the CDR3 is TGTGCTAGCAGCTTAAGTTACGCGAACACCGGGGAGCTGTTTTTT. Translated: CASSLSYANTGELFF.

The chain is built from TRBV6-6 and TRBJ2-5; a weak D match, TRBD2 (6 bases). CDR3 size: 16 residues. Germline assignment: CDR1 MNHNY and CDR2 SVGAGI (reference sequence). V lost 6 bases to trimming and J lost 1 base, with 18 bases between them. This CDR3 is CASSRRDPEGQETQYF. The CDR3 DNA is TGTGCCAGCAGCCGCCGGGACCCGGAGGGCCAAGAGACCCAGTACTTC.

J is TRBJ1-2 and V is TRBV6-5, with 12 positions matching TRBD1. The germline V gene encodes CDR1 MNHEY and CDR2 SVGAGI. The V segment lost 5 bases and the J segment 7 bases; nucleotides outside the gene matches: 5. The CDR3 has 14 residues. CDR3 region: CASSLGQGAGGYTF. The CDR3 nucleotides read TGTGCCAGCAGTCTGGGACAGGGGGCGGGTGGCTACACCTTC.

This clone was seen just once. As DNA, the CDR3 is TGTGCCAGCAGTAGGGGACAGGGGCAAGAGACCCAGTACTTC. Translating it yields CASSRGQGQETQYF. This chain joins TRBV2 and TRBJ2-5; 10 bases are shared with TRBD1. There are 14 residues in the CDR3. Germline V gene data show CDR1 as SNHLY and CDR2 as FYNNEI. V lost 5 bases to trimming and J lost 2 bases; unmatched junction nucleotides: 2. Complete variable domain (other parts from reference TRBV2 and TRBJ2-5): EPEVTQTPSHQVTQMGQEVILRCVPISNHLYFYWYRQILGQKVEFLVSFYNNEISEKSEIFDDQFSVERPDGSNFTLKIRSTKLEDSAMYFCASSRGQGQETQYFGPGTRLLVL.

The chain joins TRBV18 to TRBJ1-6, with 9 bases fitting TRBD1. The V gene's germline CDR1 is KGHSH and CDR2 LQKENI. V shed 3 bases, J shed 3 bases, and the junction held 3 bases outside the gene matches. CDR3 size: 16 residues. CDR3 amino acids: CASSPTGGHYNSPLHF. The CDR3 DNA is TGTGCCAGCTCACCTACAGGGGGCCACTATAATTCACCCCTCCACTTT.

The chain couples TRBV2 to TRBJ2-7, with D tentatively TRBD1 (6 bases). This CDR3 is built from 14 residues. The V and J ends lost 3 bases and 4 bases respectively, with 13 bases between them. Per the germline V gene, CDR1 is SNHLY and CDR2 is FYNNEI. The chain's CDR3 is CASSEDTDSYEQYF. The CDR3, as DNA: TGTGCCAGCAGTGAGGATACGGACAGTTACGAGCAGTACTTC.